This TCR beta chain comes out of a study of cytomegalovirus exposure and HLA in healthy donors (dated by TCRdb to the late 2010s). Describing the broader study: An earlier analysis of more than 550 of the donors reported 276 Gb of sequence data and 117 million unique TCR beta sequences obtained from about 179 million T cells. In a later genetic analysis, genome-wide SNP genotypes for about three fifths of the roughly 670 donors were used, and that subset was treated as a discovery cohort. HLA typing included class I and class II loci at four-digit resolution. To decide whether each TCR beta V gene segment behaved as functional or pseudogenic, an earlier analysis of some 580 of the donors relied on high-throughput TCR beta sequencing. The number of typed donors differed by locus: roughly 629-640 for A, B, C, DRB1 and DQB1; approximately 530 for DQA1; about 600 for DPA1; and approximately 450 for DPB1. All discovery cohort repertoires had been generated on a single sequencing platform. A later analysis re-analyzed previously published TCR beta repertoires from roughly 600 donors and added high-resolution HLA genotyping to study TCR occurrence patterns. Alongside the repertoire data, information on donor age, sex, ethnicity and CMV serostatus was compiled. An early release that covered fewer than 750 HLA-typed donors contained about 290 gigabases of sequencing data and tens of millions of unique TCR sequences. Among 300 to 450 genotyped donors of the cohort, an average of about 240,000 unique TCR beta nucleotide sequences were sequenced per donor, around 18% of them non-productive. The later analysis used no new phenotypic data to find candidate immune exposures, relying instead on TCR beta sequences and their occurrence across donors. The T cell repertoires of about 700 subjects were profiled by immunosequencing and related to cytomegalovirus serostatus. Several DR-DQ haplotypes were handled as single units for association and clustering because linkage in the cohort was strong. A separate validation cohort of 100 to 150 different subjects was used in addition to the approximately 700-subject first cohort. The study aimed to test whether signatures of past pathogen exposure could be identified by cataloging public T cell receptors. Among the approximately 430 genotyped donors, about 83% belonged to the genetic ancestry cluster associated with self-reported Caucasian donors. To predict cytomegalovirus infection status, the study brought together high-throughput TCR immunosequencing, statistical association of individual TCRs with disease status, and machine learning.

Beyond this particular receptor, the publication reports: A few of the identified cytomegalovirus-associated TCR beta chains were confirmed in vitro to be specific for cytomegalovirus antigens. The classifier was reported to diagnose cytomegalovirus status with high specificity and sensitivity in both the original and validation cohorts. Because counts were too low, approximately 15 rarely observed V segments, including chromosome 9 orphons, were excluded from the earlier analysis of under 650 of the donors. An earlier analysis of several hundred of the donors showed that most TCR beta V segments appeared in productive rearrangements either about 90% or about 30% of the time, which broadly matched IMGT annotations. Specific HLA alleles were associated with roughly 17,000 TCR beta sequences at a false discovery rate of 0.05 in a later analysis. A later genetic analysis reported fewer N-insertions in productive TCRs among donors in an Asian-associated ancestry cluster than the approximately 670-donor mean. When HLA alleles, especially DR and DQ, strongly co-occurred, attributing TCR associations to individual alleles was difficult. The study listed 150 to 200 TCR beta chains as associated with cytomegalovirus. In a later analysis, several top co-occurrence clusters were reported to appear linked to parvovirus B19, influenza, CMV and Epstein-Barr virus. A group of highly shared sequence variants was considered likely to be a technical artifact of the sequencing pipeline. CMV serostatus was the only immune exposure information available for the cohort. In a later analysis, the rate of TCR association differed among HLA loci, with DRB1 alleles having the most associated TCRs and HLA-C alleles having the fewest. A later genetic analysis associated a missense DCLRE1C variant with V-gene and J-gene trimming of TCR beta chains, and an independent cohort replicated the association. Correlated functional status among segregating V segments might be attributable to linkage disequilibrium, but an unknown experimental factor could not be ruled out. Most TCR sequences were observed very rarely across donors, whereas some public TCRs were present in many individuals. This cohort had only TCR beta chains sequenced, and the lack of alpha or paired-chain data limited which features could be detected. Compared with equally common non-associated chains, HLA-associated TCR beta chains in a later analysis were more clonally expanded and had lower generation probabilities. Sequencing depth was assumed to be roughly uniform across donors in the presence/absence analyses, though that assumption may not hold. Because HLA typing was unavailable for some donors at each locus, only the typed subset was used in association tests. A further reported finding was that TCR beta sequences accurately predicted the HLA-A and HLA-B alleles for most subjects in the first cohort. Most CMV-associated TCR beta chains appeared to be HLA-restricted in a later analysis, and the HLA associations seemed to be driven largely by CMV exposure. The authors suggested that the approach could potentially be generalized to other disease states and immunological phenotypes. The 87-base-pair reads could not distinguish some IMGT-functional V segments, including TRBV6-2 and TRBV6-3, so those segments were excluded.

The cohort comprised some 700 healthy bone marrow donors. All cohort members were sampled while nominally healthy, although unrecorded immune exposures were likely present. The donor was CMV seronegative and was included in the group of over 300 seronegative cohort members. Each donor provided a peripheral blood sample, and peripheral blood mononuclear cells were used for TCR beta sequencing. Genomic DNA extraction from the blood cell samples was performed with the Qiagen DNeasy Blood Extraction Kit. As for this clone: The specificity of this receptor is unknown. No per-base quality is available; no much larger clone lies one base away.

Receptors were amplified or captured by the immunoSEQ multiplex PCR assay. For the multiplex PCR, a mixture combining 60 forward primers for TCR Vbeta segments and 13 reverse primers for TCR Jbeta segments was used. The CDR3 region of rearranged TCR beta genes was amplified from genomic DNA with a multiplex PCR assay. Amplified TCR beta libraries were sequenced as 87-base-pair reads on the Illumina HiSeq System. The paper's processing steps were these. A later analysis tallied about 77 million unique TCR beta chains across the 550 to 850 repertoires, and 10 million to 11 million of those chains were shared by two or more donors. A nearest-neighbor algorithm error-corrected the raw reads and collapsed the reads into unique sequences, merging closely related sequences to remove PCR and sequencing errors. To assign V, D and J gene segments, CDR3 sequences were aligned to IMGT reference sequences. For a sequence to be retained, a match of at least six nucleotides to both a V gene segment and a J gene segment was required. A rearrangement was called productive if the CDR3 had no stop codons and remained in frame with V and J, and every other rearrangement was called non-productive. CDR3 was defined according to IMGT convention as the region running from the second conserved V-encoded cysteine to the conserved J-encoded phenylalanine. The earlier analysis of a few hundred of the donors excluded any sequence lacking an unambiguous match to a single V gene segment. In an earlier analysis of several hundred of the donors, a V segment was called functional when productive rearrangements were above 56.7%, and segregating when the standard deviation between donors exceeded 5%. To diagnose cytomegalovirus status from the catalog of TCR beta chain sequences, a statistical classification framework was built. A later analysis assigned V and J genes by comparing TCR nucleotide sequences with IMGT/GENE-DB human TR gene sequences. The TCRdist pipeline was used in a later analysis to assign CDR3 sequences and most-parsimonious VDJ recombination scenarios. In a later analysis, every TCR beta chain was defined by the combination of its CDR3 amino acid sequence and its V-gene family, and reads without a unique V-gene family were dropped. In a later analysis, 450 to 600 highly shared, low-generation-probability nucleotide sequences were removed to address suspected cross-contamination and a sequencing artifact. For each public chain, a later analysis derived a clonal expansion index from normalized ranks of inferred template counts within each repertoire. In a later analysis, generation probabilities were computed with a VDJ recombination model fitted to out-of-frame rearrangements, and the resulting probabilities were checked against IGoR. Hypergeometric tests were used in a later analysis to score TCR-TCR, TCR-HLA and TCR-CMV co-occurrence, with a repertoire-size bias correction applied to the TCR pairs. False discovery rates were estimated in a later analysis by permuting HLA or CMV assignments 20 times. A later analysis grouped co-occurring TCRs with DBSCAN, adding TCRdist sequence similarity when clustering within HLA-allele-positive subsets. Co-occurrence clustering excluded repertoires with fewer than 30,000 or more than 120,000 public chains, plus five with anomalous nucleotide sharing. In TCRdb, the immuneACCESS table is reduced to in-frame sequences with V and J assigned. These tables do not hold every clone; where another copy was compared, an unresolved V gene accounts for under half, and the others remain unexplained. V and J calls and clone size follow that table, whereas D and trimming were derived from the DNA. The sample includes more than 140,000 clones, with about three quarters observed a single time. Roughly 0.7% of the sample is in the top ten clones.

V loses 0 bases, J loses 5 bases, and the germline ends lie 7 bases apart. CDR3 length: 13 amino acids, cysteine to phenylalanine. The sequence is cut down to CDR3 DNA, 39 bases in frame from base 1. The germline V gene sets CDR1 to MNHEY and CDR2 to SVGAGI. The clonotype originates from a male donor in good health and CMV-seronegative. The chain is assembled from TRBV6-5 and TRBJ1-1; 6 matching bases give a weak D call of TRBD1. The sequencing input was PBMCs. The DNA is TGTGCCAGCAGTTACTCAACAGGGACTGAAGCTTTCTTT. It translates as CASSYSTGTEAFF.